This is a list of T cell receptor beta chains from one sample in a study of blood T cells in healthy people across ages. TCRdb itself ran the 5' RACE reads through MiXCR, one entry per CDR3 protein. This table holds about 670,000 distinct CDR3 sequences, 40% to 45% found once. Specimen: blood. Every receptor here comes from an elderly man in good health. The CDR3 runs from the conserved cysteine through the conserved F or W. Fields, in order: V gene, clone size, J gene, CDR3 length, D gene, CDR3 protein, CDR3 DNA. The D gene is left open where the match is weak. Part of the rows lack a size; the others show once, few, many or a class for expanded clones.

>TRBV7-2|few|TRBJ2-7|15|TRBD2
CASSYYTGGPGEQYF
TGTGCCAGCAGCTATTACACGGGAGGGCCCGGGGAGCAGTACTTC
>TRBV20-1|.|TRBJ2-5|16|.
CSANKWREPGQETQYF
TGCAGTGCTAACAAATGGAGGGAGCCCGGCCAAGAGACCCAGTACTTC
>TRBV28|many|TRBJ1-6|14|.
CASRPSGGHSPLHF
TGTGCCAGCAGGCCTAGCGGGGGCCATTCACCCCTCCACTTT
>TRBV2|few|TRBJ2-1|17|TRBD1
CASSLDALDRWKNEQFF
TGTGCCAGCAGTCTAGACGCTCTGGACAGGTGGAAGAATGAGCAGTTCTTC
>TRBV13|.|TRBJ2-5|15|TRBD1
CASSSDRDGRQTQYF
TGTGCCAGCAGCTCTGACAGGGATGGTCGACAGACCCAGTACTTC
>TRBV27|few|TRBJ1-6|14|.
CASSFPSGNSPLHF
TGTGCCAGCAGTTTTCCCTCGGGGAATTCACCCCTCCACTTT
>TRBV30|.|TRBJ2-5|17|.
CAWSVRGPHDRKETQYF
TGTGCCTGGAGTGTAAGGGGCCCTCATGACAGGAAAGAGACCCAGTACTTC
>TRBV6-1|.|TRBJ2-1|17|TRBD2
CASSEFSGGSSYNEQFF
TGTGCCAGCAGTGAATTTTCGGGCGGGAGTTCGTACAATGAGCAGTTCTTC
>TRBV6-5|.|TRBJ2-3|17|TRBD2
CASSSQIGGGWPDTQYF
TGTGCCAGCAGTTCCCAGATCGGGGGGGGATGGCCAGATACGCAGTATTTT
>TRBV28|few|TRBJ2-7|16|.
CASSSLSRAGIYEQYF
TGTGCCAGCAGTTCTCTAAGTCGGGCGGGAATCTACGAGCAGTACTTC
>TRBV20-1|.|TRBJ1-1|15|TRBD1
CSARDRGQGVGEAFF
TGCAGTGCTAGAGATAGGGGACAGGGGGTTGGTGAAGCTTTCTTT
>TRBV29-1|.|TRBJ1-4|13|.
CSVEAATNEKLFF
TGCAGCGTTGAAGCTGCAACTAATGAAAAACTGTTTTTT
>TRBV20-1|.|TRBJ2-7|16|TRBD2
CSANPAGREVSYEQYF
TGCAGTGCTAACCCGGCGGGGCGGGAGGTCAGCTACGAGCAGTACTTC
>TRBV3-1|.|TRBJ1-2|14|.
CASSPQGSRYGYTF
TGTGCCAGCAGCCCCCAGGGGAGTCGCTATGGCTACACCTTC
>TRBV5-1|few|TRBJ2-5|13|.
CASSAGVWETQYF
TGCGCCAGCAGCGCAGGGGTTTGGGAGACCCAGTACTTC
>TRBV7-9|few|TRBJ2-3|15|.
CASSSPPGARDTQYF
TGTGCCAGCAGCTCCCCACCGGGAGCGAGAGATACGCAGTATTTT
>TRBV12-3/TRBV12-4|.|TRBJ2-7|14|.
CASSPGRGSYEQYF
TGTGCCAGCAGCCCGGGACGAGGCTCCTACGAGCAGTACTTC
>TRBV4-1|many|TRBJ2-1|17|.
CASSQVESVTRRNEQFF
TGCGCCAGCAGCCAAGTCGAAAGTGTGACTCGTAGAAATGAGCAGTTCTTC
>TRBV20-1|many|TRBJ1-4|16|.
CSARQFLSGANEKLFF
TGCAGTGCTCGACAGTTCTTAAGCGGAGCTAATGAAAAACTGTTTTTT
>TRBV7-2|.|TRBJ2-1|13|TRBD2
CASSVAGPSIQFF
TGTGCCAGCAGCGTAGCGGGGCCGAGTATTCAGTTCTTC
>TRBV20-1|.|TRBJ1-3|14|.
CSARDGQIGNTIYF
TGCAGTGCTAGAGATGGGCAGATAGGAAACACCATATATTTT
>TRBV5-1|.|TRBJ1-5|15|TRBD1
CASSSGTDSNQPQHF
TGCGCCAGCAGCTCCGGGACAGATAGCAATCAGCCCCAGCATTTT
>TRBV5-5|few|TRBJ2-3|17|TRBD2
CASSLGLAGGPGDTQYF
TGTGCCAGCAGCTTGGGCCTAGCGGGGGGGCCCGGAGATACGCAGTATTTT
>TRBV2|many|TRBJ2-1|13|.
CASSDGPAQRQFF
TGTGCCAGCAGTGATGGCCCTGCACAACGGCAGTTCTTC
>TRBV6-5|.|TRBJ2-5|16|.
CASSSRVGADQETQYF
TGTGCCAGCAGTTCCAGGGTGGGTGCGGACCAAGAGACCCAGTACTTC
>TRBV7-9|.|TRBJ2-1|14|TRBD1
CASSLDRGRETQFF
TGTGCCAGCAGCTTAGACAGGGGCAGGGAGACCCAGTTCTTC
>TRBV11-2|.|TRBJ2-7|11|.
CASSSTSEQYF
TGTGCCAGCAGCTCAACCTCCGAGCAGTACTTC
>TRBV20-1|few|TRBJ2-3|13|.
CSASQGPTDTQYF
TGCAGTGCTAGCCAGGGGCCCACAGATACGCAGTATTTT
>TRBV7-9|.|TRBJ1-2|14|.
CASTLVGSSYGYTF
TGTGCCAGCACCCTCGTAGGCTCCTCATATGGCTACACCTTC
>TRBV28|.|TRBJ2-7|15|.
CASSSPGDSLYEQYF
TGTGCCAGCAGTTCCCCGGGGGACTCCCTCTACGAGCAGTACTTC
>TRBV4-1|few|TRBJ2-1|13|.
CASGKVQNPEQFF
TGCGCCAGCGGGAAGGTACAGAATCCTGAGCAGTTCTTC
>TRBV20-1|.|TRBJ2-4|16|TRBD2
CSASQRELNGKNIQYF
TGCAGTGCTAGCCAGCGGGAGCTGAACGGCAAAAACATTCAGTACTTC
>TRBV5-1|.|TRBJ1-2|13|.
CASSAGQGGGYTF
TGCGCCAGCAGCGCGGGGCAGGGAGGTGGCTACACCTTC
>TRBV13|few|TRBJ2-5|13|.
CASSLRTRETQYF
TGTGCCAGCAGCCTACGTACCAGAGAGACCCAGTACTTC
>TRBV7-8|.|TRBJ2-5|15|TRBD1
CASSSTDRGGEAQYF
TGTGCCAGCAGTAGTACGGACAGGGGGGGGGAGGCCCAGTACTTC
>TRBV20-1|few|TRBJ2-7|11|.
CSVRRAYEQYF
TGCAGTGTGCGCAGAGCCTACGAGCAGTACTTC
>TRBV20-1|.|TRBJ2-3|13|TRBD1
CSARTGAGDTQYF
TGCAGTGCCCGGACAGGGGCGGGAGATACGCAGTATTTT